The 7 T cell receptor beta chains in this list originate from one sample, sequenced in a study of tumor-infiltrating lymphocytes in glioblastoma multiforme. Multiple V-beta primers and a C-beta primer amplified TCRB from RNA. TCRdb passed the multiplex PCR reads through MiXCR, listing each CDR3 protein once. Of around 30,000 distinct CDR3 sequences listed, about 64% are singletons. Sequences were obtained from brain tumor tissue. These receptors all come from a male donor with glioblastoma.

For this clonotype: No conserved phenylalanine or tryptophan is present at the end of the CDR3, so a read error is the likely explanation. The limits of the CDR3 on the DNA are not certain, so only TCRdb's listed CDR3 is given. The J gene is TRBJ1-5, the V gene TRBV6-6; the table calls TRBD1, which could not be checked here. CDR1 and CDR2 (germline): MNHNY, SVGAGI (reference sequence). From its first to its last residue, the CDR3 has 12 amino acids. CDR3 sequence: CASSQGRGPRHY.

In regard to this clonotype: A read error may be the cause here, since a much bigger clone is one base away. This chain links TRBV30 with TRBJ2-5, with no clear D. Germline CDR1 is GTSNPN and CDR2 is SVGIG (reference sequence). V shed 2 bases and J shed 1 base, with 14 bases lying between them. The CDR3 runs 15 residues. The CDR3 protein is CAWSPFTVVQETQYF. The CDR3 nucleotides are TGTGCCTGGAGTCCTTTCACAGTGGTCCAAGAGACCCAGTACTTC.

The chain joins TRBV5-6 to TRBJ1-1; D is ambiguous. The CDR3 length is 11 residues. CDR1 SGHDT and CDR2 YYEEEE come from the germline V gene. Trimming removed 4 bases at V and 7 bases at J, with 8 bases between. The CDR3 nucleotides are TGTGCCAGCAGCCAGGTAGATGAAGCTTTCTTT. Amino acid sequence: CASSQVDEAFF.

In its sample, this clonotype was seen many times. The rearrangement uses TRBV4-1 and TRBJ1-1, with TRBD1 as a possible D gene (6 bases). Germline CDR1 is MGHRA and CDR2 is YSYEKL. V shed 1 base and J shed 1 base, with 7 bases lying between them. The CDR3 spans 14 residues. The CDR3 DNA follows: TGCGCCAGCAGCCAAGGGGGACAGAACACTGAAGCTTTCTTT. This encodes CASSQGGQNTEAFF.

In regard to this clonotype: One end of the junction does not line up with germline, which may come from a read error. The V and J genes are TRBV4-1 and TRBJ1-1; no reliable D call. The CDR3 loop spans 13 amino acids. The germline V gene has CDR1 MGHRA and CDR2 YSYEKL. CDR3 sequence reads: CASSQEVTTEVFF. In DNA form, the CDR3 reads TGCGCCAGCAGCCAAGAGGTTACGACTGAAGTTTTCTTT.

As for this clonotype: One junction end does not reproduce the germline sequence, and a read error may be involved. The chain uses TRBV4-2 and TRBJ2-1, with D maybe TRBD2 (5 bases). This CDR3 region has 16 residues. Germline values: CDR1 LGHNA, CDR2 YNFKEQ. The DNA for the CDR3 is TGTGCCAACAGCCAAGACTTTGGGCAAGAGGGAGTCAGTCAGTTCTTC. Translated, it gives CANSQDFGQEGVSQFF.

The table lists this clonotype with a few counts. A much larger clone sits a single nucleotide away, making a read error possible. V is TRBV14 and J is TRBJ2-1; 8 positions agree with TRBD1. The length of the CDR3 is 15 residues. Germline V gene sequence: CDR1 SGHDN, CDR2 FVKESK. In DNA, the CDR3 is TGTGTCAGCAGCCAAGGGACAGGACTTCACAATGAGCAGTTCTTC. Its translation: CVSSQGTGLHNEQFF.